Described below is a single T cell receptor (beta chain) sequence and its context. Its antigen is currently not known. No much larger clone is present one base from it, and per-base qualities are unavailable. Reading from cysteine to phenylalanine, the CDR3 counts 11 amino acids. The read is trimmed to its CDR3 DNA, 33 bases read in frame from base 1. Cut back by 0 bases and 7 bases, the V and J ends lie 7 bases apart. The CDR1 and CDR2 encoded by the germline V gene (reference sequence) are DFQATT and SNEGSKA. The sample belongs to a study of lymphopenia after photon versus proton radiotherapy (dated by TCRdb to about 2019). About the full investigation: The immunological effects of photon versus proton radiation therapy were compared in patients with gastrointestinal tumors who developed high-grade lymphopenia. The cohort included 20 patients with gastrointestinal tumors who developed lymphopenia after receiving either photon or proton therapy. The goal of the study was to describe how the two radiation modalities differ in their effects on the immune system. Overall results and qualifications from the work: The survival association was assessed only in patients who died, and better survival with proton therapy was presented by the authors as a possibility rather than a demonstrated result. Across the cohort, among patients who died, a greater drop in TCR diversity after the nadir was inversely correlated with overall survival time. Proton-treated patients stayed relatively stable during treatment, while photon-treated patients lost naive T cells and TCR diversity and gained effector/memory populations. Once the lymphocyte count had reached its nadir, the repertoires of photon-treated patients showed oligoclonal expansion, particularly of CD8+ Temra cells, and this expansion drove the decline in diversity.

Library preparation was by the immunoSEQ multiplex PCR assay. Deep sequencing of rearranged TCR beta loci, alongside multiparametric flow cytometry, was used to profile T cell repertoires. TCRdb mirrors the immuneACCESS table, restricted to in-frame sequences. Some clones are absent from its copies; in checked studies, under half trace to an unresolved V gene, and the reason for the others is unknown. Present in this sample are 67,000 or so clones, 87% of which were seen just once. 10% to 13% of the sample rests with the top ten. The V and J genes are TRBV20-1 and TRBJ2-7; a confident D gene designation cannot be given. The specimen was peripheral blood, collected from a patient treated with proton-based radiotherapy. The sequence derives from an elderly man with esophageal cancer. CDR3 sequence: CSARDLEEQYF. The DNA sequence reads TGCAGTGCTAGAGATCTGGAGGAGCAGTACTTC.